This is a list of T cell receptor beta chains from one sample in a study of T cells in Graves' hyperthyroidism and ophthalmopathy. TCRdb fed the multiplex PCR reads into MiXCR, producing one record per CDR3 protein. The profile shows approximately 600,000 distinct CDR3 sequences, about 14% of them singletons. What was sequenced was blood. The receptors stem from a middle-aged woman with Graves' ophthalmopathy. Each CDR3 is given without its conserved first and last residue. Fields, in order: J gene, D gene, V gene, CDR3 protein. The D gene is left open where the match is weak.

TRBJ2-7 . TRBV30 AARHDSYEQY
TRBJ1-2 TRBD1 TRBV20-1 SARDGRTGANYGYT
TRBJ2-7 TRBD1 TRBV15 ATSRGQGGTYEQY
TRBJ2-5 . TRBV7-9 ASSPGGRGFQETQY
TRBJ1-5 TRBD1 TRBV10-3 AVGQGDQPQH
TRBJ1-1 . TRBV11-2 ASSLDLMGLNTEAF
TRBJ1-5 TRBD1 TRBV5-8 ASSQGQVHNQPQH
TRBJ1-1 TRBD1 TRBV30 AWSGQGDTEAF
TRBJ2-5 . TRBV7-2 ASSTRTYMETQY
TRBJ2-7 . TRBV6-1 ASTQGHVYEQY
TRBJ1-1 . TRBV15 ATSRGPGNTEAF
TRBJ1-2 . TRBV20-1 SANYGYT
TRBJ1-5 . TRBV18 ASSPRGPGTDQPQH
TRBJ2-7 TRBD2 TRBV4-1 ASSQGPGTSGTRGSYEQY
TRBJ1-6 . TRBV7-3 ASSLSARGSPLH
TRBJ1-2 TRBD1 TRBV29-1 SVRSGTGNANGYT
TRBJ2-7 . TRBV28 ASSAQSRGKYEQY